The rows below give T cell receptor beta chains drawn from one sample of a study of beta chain features in type 1 diabetes. TCRdb's copy holds only in-frame clones and misses some; the assay was immunoSEQ multiplex PCR. The sample yields around 140,000 clones, roughly 10% seen once. Source material: central memory CD4+ T cells from blood. All receptors derive from a man aged 25-45 years with type 1 diabetes. Both conserved end residues are trimmed from each CDR3. The order of the fields is D gene, V gene, J gene, CDR3 protein. A D gene is named only where the DNA matches it firmly.

.	TRBV10-3	TRBJ2-7	AISESAGEYEQY
TRBD1	TRBV5-1	TRBJ2-7	ASSRGTGEQY
.	TRBV2	TRBJ2-7	ASSDDGYEQY
TRBD2	TRBV28	TRBJ2-7	ASGLVDEQY
.	TRBV7-9	TRBJ2-5	ASSHRGGETQY
TRBD1	TRBV18	TRBJ2-7	ASSPQGQGSYEQY
.	TRBV28	TRBJ1-1	ASSTGAMPEAF
.	TRBV6-1	TRBJ2-2	ASSGGIPLNTGELF
TRBD1	TRBV9	TRBJ2-1	ASSVAPGQHNEQF
.	TRBV6-5	TRBJ2-7	ASSGGGNEQY
TRBD2	TRBV30	TRBJ2-3	AWSPTSGGPKVPDTQY
.	TRBV5-6	TRBJ2-1	ASSRGATTYNEQF
TRBD2	TRBV11-2	TRBJ2-5	ASSSLGGSNQETQY
TRBD1	TRBV7-2	TRBJ1-2	ASSRGQGLDYT
TRBD1	TRBV4-2	TRBJ1-1	ASSQDRGQGQFEAF
.	TRBV7-8	TRBJ1-2	ASSSQGKRVHGYT
TRBD1	TRBV18	TRBJ2-7	ASSPGTGSYEQY
TRBD1	TRBV2	TRBJ2-5	ASSEATGGLETQY
.	TRBV7-3	TRBJ2-5	ASSPGITNQETQY
TRBD1	TRBV7-9	TRBJ1-6	ASSLGDRGYNGSPLH
.	TRBV30	TRBJ2-3	AWSLGTTDTQY
.	TRBV5-4	TRBJ2-5	ASSLVREETQY
TRBD1	TRBV5-1	TRBJ2-5	ASSEGQGETQY
.	TRBV21-1	TRBJ2-3	ASSIGTSGDLDTQY
TRBD1	TRBV11-3	TRBJ2-1	ASSSGQGLGLYNEQF
.	TRBV5-6	TRBJ2-6	ASSLGATNSGANVLT
TRBD1	TRBV6-6	TRBJ1-2	ASSYPGQAVGYGYT
TRBD1	TRBV6-6	TRBJ1-3	ATTGYRGRNTIY
.	TRBV29-1	TRBJ2-2	SVEKQINTGELF
.	TRBV7-9	TRBJ1-5	ASSPGLDQPQH
TRBD2	TRBV12-5	TRBJ2-7	ASAGAGGPGNEQY
.	TRBV5-4	TRBJ2-7	ASSLAGLTYEQY
.	TRBV5-4	TRBJ1-1	ASNKERNTEAF
.	TRBV6-1	TRBJ1-5	ASSLQGQGNQPQH
TRBD2	TRBV10-3	TRBJ2-3	AISTGGASEDTQY
TRBD2	TRBV11-2	TRBJ2-5	ASSTTSGVVETQY
TRBD2	TRBV7-3	TRBJ2-1	ASSSRTSGGLIDNEQF
TRBD2	TRBV7-2	TRBJ2-3	ASSGLAGALDTQY
.	TRBV9	TRBJ2-2	ASSVDSNTGELF
TRBD2	TRBV9	TRBJ2-5	ASSVGTSGGGFEETQY
.	TRBV7-9	TRBJ1-6	ASSLSGSYNSPLH
.	TRBV6-6	TRBJ1-2	ASSPSGANYGYT
.	TRBV7-8	TRBJ1-4	ASSLQGAGEKLF
TRBD2	TRBV9	TRBJ2-1	ASSTGVAGPQF
TRBD1	TRBV10-1	TRBJ2-3	ASTNGQGGTDTQY
.	TRBV7-9	TRBJ2-3	ASSAGSDTQY
.	TRBV5-1	TRBJ1-6	ASSLAPDSPLH
TRBD1	TRBV4-2	TRBJ1-2	ASSPQGSDYGYT